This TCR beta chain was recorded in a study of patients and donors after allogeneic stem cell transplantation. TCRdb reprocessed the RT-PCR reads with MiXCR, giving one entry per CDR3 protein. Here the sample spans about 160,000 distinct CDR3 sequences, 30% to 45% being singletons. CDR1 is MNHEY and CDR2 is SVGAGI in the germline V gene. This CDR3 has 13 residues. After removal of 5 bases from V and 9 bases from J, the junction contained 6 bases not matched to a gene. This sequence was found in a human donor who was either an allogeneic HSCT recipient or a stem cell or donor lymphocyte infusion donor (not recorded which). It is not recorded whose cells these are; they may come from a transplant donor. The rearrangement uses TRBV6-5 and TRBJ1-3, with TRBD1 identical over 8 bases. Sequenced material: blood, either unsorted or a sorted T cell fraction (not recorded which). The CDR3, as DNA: TGTGCCAGCAGTCGGACAGGGCATCTCACCATATATTTT. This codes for CASSRTGHLTIYF.